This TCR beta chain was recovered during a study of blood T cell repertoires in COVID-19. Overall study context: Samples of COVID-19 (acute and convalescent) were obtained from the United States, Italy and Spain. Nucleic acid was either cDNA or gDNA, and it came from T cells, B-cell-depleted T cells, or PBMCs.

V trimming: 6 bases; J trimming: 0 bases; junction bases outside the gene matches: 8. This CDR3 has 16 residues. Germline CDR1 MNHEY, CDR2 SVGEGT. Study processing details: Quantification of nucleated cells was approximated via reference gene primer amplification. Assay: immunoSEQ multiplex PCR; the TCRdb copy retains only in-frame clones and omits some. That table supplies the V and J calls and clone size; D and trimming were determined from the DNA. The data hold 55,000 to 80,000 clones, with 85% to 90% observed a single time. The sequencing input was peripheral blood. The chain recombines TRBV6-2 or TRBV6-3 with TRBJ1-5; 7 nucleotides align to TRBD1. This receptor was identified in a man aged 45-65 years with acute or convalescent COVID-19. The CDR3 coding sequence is TGTGCCAGCAGCGGGGACAGACTTTCTAGCAATCAGCCCCAGCATTTT. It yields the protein CASSGDRLSSNQPQHF.